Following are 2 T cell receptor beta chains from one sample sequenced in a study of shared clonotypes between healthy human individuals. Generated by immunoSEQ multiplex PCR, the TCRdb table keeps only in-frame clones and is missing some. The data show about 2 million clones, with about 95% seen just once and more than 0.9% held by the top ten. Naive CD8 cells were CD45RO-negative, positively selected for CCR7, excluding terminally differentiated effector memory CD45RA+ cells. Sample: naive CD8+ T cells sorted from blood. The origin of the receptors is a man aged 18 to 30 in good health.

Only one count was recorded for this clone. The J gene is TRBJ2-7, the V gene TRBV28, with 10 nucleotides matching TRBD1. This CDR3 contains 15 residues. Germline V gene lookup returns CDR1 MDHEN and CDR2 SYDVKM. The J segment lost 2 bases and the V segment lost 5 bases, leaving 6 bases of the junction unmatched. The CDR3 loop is CASSPGQGFTYEQYF. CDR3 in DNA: TGTGCCAGCAGTCCGGGACAGGGGTTTACCTACGAGCAGTACTTC.

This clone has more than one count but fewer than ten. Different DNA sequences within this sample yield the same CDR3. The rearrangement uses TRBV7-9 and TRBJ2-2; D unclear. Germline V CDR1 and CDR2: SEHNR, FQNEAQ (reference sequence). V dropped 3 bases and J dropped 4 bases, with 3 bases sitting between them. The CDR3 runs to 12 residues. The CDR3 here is CASSFGTGELFF. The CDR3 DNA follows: TGTGCCAGCAGCTTTGGCACCGGGGAGCTGTTTTTT. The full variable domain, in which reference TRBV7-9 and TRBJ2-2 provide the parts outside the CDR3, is DTGVSQNPRHKITKRGQNVTFRCDPISEHNRLYWYRQTLGQGPEFLTYFQNEAQLEKSRLLSDRFSAERPKGSFSTLEIQRTEQGDSAMYLCASSFGTGELFFGEGSRLTVL.